Each of the 27 T cell receptor beta chains below was sequenced from the same sample in a study of blood T cell repertoires in COVID-19. Method: immunoSEQ multiplex PCR; TCRdb's copy keeps in-frame clones and lacks some. The sample holds 95,000 to 100,000 clones; 85% are singletons and the top ten take more than 1.5%. The sequenced material came from peripheral blood. These receptors came from an older woman with active or convalescent COVID-19.

V gene TRBV6-5 combines with J gene TRBJ2-7, with D perhaps TRBD2 (6 bases). The V gene's germline CDR1 is MNHEY and CDR2 SVGAGI. Trimming shortened V by 3 bases and J by 6 bases, and 9 bases separated the two germline ends. The CDR3 contains 12 residues. CDR3 sequence: CASSYGGGEQYF. CDR3 sequence (DNA): TGTGCCAGCAGTTATGGGGGAGGCGAGCAGTACTTC.

The V call is TRBV11-2, the J call TRBJ1-1, with TRBD1 identical over 8 bases. V shed 4 bases and J 2 bases; nucleotides not matched to a gene: 3. CDR3 size: 14 residues. CDR1 and CDR2 from the germline V gene are SGHAT and FQNNGV. The CDR3 loop reads CASSSGTGNTEAFF. The CDR3, as DNA: TGTGCCAGCAGCTCCGGGACAGGAAACACTGAAGCTTTCTTT.

This clone showed up just once. V is TRBV7-8 and J is TRBJ1-1, with 9 positions matching TRBD1. Per the germline V gene, CDR1 is SGHVS and CDR2 is FQNEAQ. This CDR3 is 15 amino acids long. V was pared by 5 bases and J by 4 bases, with 8 bases of the junction left unmatched. CDR3 residues: CASSPPGDRATEAFF. CDR3 sequence (DNA): TGTGCCAGCAGCCCCCCGGGGGACAGGGCCACTGAAGCTTTCTTT.

The V gene is TRBV28, the J gene TRBJ2-7; possibly TRBD1 for D (6 bases). The CDR3 runs to 12 residues. Germline CDR1 and CDR2: MDHEN and SYDVKM. V gave up 2 bases and J gave up 7 bases, with 9 bases separating them. The CDR3 DNA is TGTGCCAGCAGTTTAAACACAGGGGAGCAGTACTTC. This sequence encodes CASSLNTGEQYF.

This chain uses TRBV28 with TRBJ1-1; a possible D gene is TRBD1 (5 bases). The V and J ends lost 4 bases and 4 bases respectively, with 16 bases between them. The V gene's germline CDR1 is MDHEN and CDR2 SYDVKM. CDR3 length equals 15 residues. The CDR3 DNA sequence: TGTGCCAGCAGTTCTTGGGGGGGTTCGGGCACTGAAGCTTTCTTT. The encoded protein is CASSSWGGSGTEAFF.

The chain couples TRBV19 to TRBJ1-4; D not certain. CDR3 length: 16 residues. Trimming removed 2 bases from V and 0 bases from J, with 10 bases in between. CDR1 and CDR2 (germline): LNHDA, SQIVND (reference sequence). Here the CDR3 reads CASSITRTATNEKLFF. CDR3 nucleotides: TGTGCCAGTAGTATAACGAGGACTGCAACTAATGAAAAACTGTTTTTT.

The genes are TRBV7-9 and TRBJ2-7; D gene uncertain. V gave up 4 bases and J gave up 3 bases, with 4 bases separating them. Germline CDR1 and CDR2: SEHNR and FQNEAQ (reference sequence). The CDR3 runs 11 residues. The CDR3 spells CASSSNYEQYF. CDR3 DNA: TGTGCCAGCAGCTCAAACTACGAGCAGTACTTC. Supplemented by reference TRBV7-9 and TRBJ2-7, the full variable domain reads DTGVSQNPRHKITKRGQNVTFRCDPISEHNRLYWYRQTLGQGPEFLTYFQNEAQLEKSRLLSDRFSAERPKGSFSTLEIQRTEQGDSAMYLCASSSNYEQYFGPGTRLTVT.

The CDR3 region has the DNA TGTGCCATCAGCTCCCGGGACAGGGGCTACGAGCAGTACTTC. As protein: CAISSRDRGYEQYF. The chain links TRBV10-3 to TRBJ2-7, with 10 bases identical to TRBD1. V shed 6 bases and J 3 bases; nucleotides not matched to a gene: 5. CDR3 length: 14 residues. Germline CDR1 and CDR2: ENHRY and SYGVKD.

A single count supports this clone. This chain uses TRBV28 with TRBJ1-1; 9 nucleotides agree with TRBD1. This CDR3 region has 17 residues. Per the germline V gene, CDR1 is MDHEN and CDR2 is SYDVKM. V lost 1 base to trimming and J lost 4 bases; unmatched junction nucleotides: 10. CDR3 coding DNA: TGTGCCAGCAGTTTATCGGGACAGGGACGTAGAGCCACTGAAGCTTTCTTT. It specifies CASSLSGQGRRATEAFF.

This chain uses TRBV4-1 with TRBJ1-2, with 7 bases aligning to TRBD1. The germline V gene has CDR1 MGHRA and CDR2 YSYEKL. The CDR3 totals 17 residues. J gave up 1 base and V 2 bases, and 10 bases lay outside the gene matches. CDR3 sequence (DNA): TGCGCCAGCAGCCAATACCGGGACAGCAATTTTAACTATGGCTACACCTTC. Translated: CASSQYRDSNFNYGYTF.

The chain carries TRBV4-3 and TRBJ1-5, with TRBD1 matching over 10 bases. Germline lookup yields CDR1 LGHNA and CDR2 YSLEER. The CDR3 runs to 17 residues. The V and J ends lost 4 bases and 7 bases, in that order; junction bases with no gene match: 13. The CDR3 DNA is TGCGCCAGCAGCCCCGAAGTCGTGGGACAGGGGATGCAGCCCCAGCATTTT. Translation: CASSPEVVGQGMQPQHF.

The sample holds one count of this clone. The rearrangement links TRBV19 to TRBJ1-4; tentatively, D is TRBD1 (6 bases). The CDR3 length is 16 residues. The germline V and J ends were trimmed by 3 bases and 8 bases, with 19 bases remaining between them. In germline, CDR1 is LNHDA, CDR2 SQIVND (reference sequence). CDR3 DNA sequence: TGTGCCAGTAGTATTCGGGGGGGCGTCGCGGGCGAAAAACTGTTTTTT. It encodes CASSIRGGVAGEKLFF.

The chain carries TRBV5-6 and TRBJ1-4; the match to TRBD1 covers 8 bases. CDR1 is SGHDT and CDR2 is YYEEEE in the germline V gene. With V trimmed by 4 bases and J by 8 bases, 10 bases remained unmatched. The CDR3 is 15 amino acids. The CDR3 protein is CASSALQGAGEKLFF. The DNA of the CDR3 is TGTGCCAGCAGCGCCCTTCAGGGGGCGGGGGAAAAACTGTTTTTT.

The chain combines TRBV30 with TRBJ1-1, with unresolved D. V dropped 2 bases and J dropped 7 bases, with 11 bases sitting between them. The CDR3 has 12 amino acids. The germline V gene has CDR1 GTSNPN and CDR2 SVGIG (reference sequence). CDR3 sequence (DNA): TGTGCCTGGAGTCCGAGATGGAGTGAAGCTTTCTTT. It encodes CAWSPRWSEAFF.

This clone was seen a few times. The rearrangement uses TRBV3-1 (or the pseudogene TRBV3-2) and TRBJ1-4, with D unresolved. The CDR3 is 14 amino acids. Trimming left V 0 bases short and J 8 bases short, with 10 bases between. CDR1 LGHDT and CDR2 YNNKEL come from the germline V gene (reference sequence). In nucleotides, the CDR3 is TGTGCCAGCAGCCAAGATCTGTCAGGAGAAAAACTGTTTTTT. Translating gives CASSQDLSGEKLFF.

The rearrangement links TRBV30 to TRBJ2-7; 9 nucleotides match TRBD2. Germline trimming cut 4 bases from V and 6 bases from J; bases unmatched to any gene: 10. The CDR3 runs 14 residues. CDR1 is GTSNPN, CDR2 SVGIG, per germline (reference sequence). The CDR3 spells CAWTSGTSSGEQYF. The CDR3, as DNA: TGTGCCTGGACTAGCGGGACCTCGAGTGGCGAGCAGTACTTC.

The sample holds one count of this clone. This rearrangement joins TRBV9 to TRBJ2-1, with D maybe TRBD2 (6 bases). This CDR3 spans 15 amino acids. Germline assignment: CDR1 SGDLS and CDR2 YYNGEE. V lost 2 bases to trimming and J lost 1 base, with 10 bases between them. CDR3 nucleotides: TGTGCCAGCAGCGTTCTGGAGGGGTCCTACAATGAGCAGTTCTTC. Protein sequence: CASSVLEGSYNEQFF. Full variable domain (outside the CDR3, taken from reference TRBV9 and TRBJ2-1): DSGVTQTPKHLITATGQRVTLRCSPRSGDLSVYWYQQSLDQGLQFLIQYYNGEERAKGNILERFSAQQFPDLHSELNLSSLELGDSALYFCASSVLEGSYNEQFFGPGTRLTVL.

In its sample, this clone was seen once. V and J are TRBV24-1 and TRBJ1-2; 8 nucleotides match TRBD1. The J segment lost 8 bases and the V segment lost 7 bases, leaving 5 bases of the junction unmatched. The germline gives CDR1 KGHDR, CDR2 SFDVKD. CDR3 size: 12 residues. Here the CDR3 DNA reads TGTGCCACCAGGGACAGGGAAGGAGGCTACACCTTC. Protein product: CATRDREGGYTF.

V gene TRBV19 combines with J gene TRBJ2-7; the match to TRBD2 covers 10 bases. Germline-derived CDR1 and CDR2 are LNHDA and SQIVND (reference sequence). V trimming: 5 bases; J trimming: 4 bases; junction bases outside the gene matches: 2. The CDR3 spans 13 residues. The CDR3, as DNA: TGTGCCAGTAGTTCGACTAGCGGGTACGAGCAGTACTTC. Translation: CASSSTSGYEQYF.

The chain couples TRBV3-1 (or the pseudogene TRBV3-2) to TRBJ1-3; 7 bases fit TRBD1. The V gene's germline CDR1 is LGHDT and CDR2 YNNKEL (reference sequence). The V and J ends lost 4 bases and 4 bases, in that order; junction bases with no gene match: 13. The CDR3 runs to 17 residues. The CDR3 region is CASSPIMRQGVGNTIYF. The CDR3 DNA is TGTGCCAGCAGCCCAATAATGAGACAGGGAGTAGGAAACACCATATATTTT.

As DNA, the CDR3 is TGTGCCAGCAGTTCCGGACTCGGCTACACCTTC. Encoded protein: CASSSGLGYTF. V usage is TRBV28 and J usage is TRBJ1-2; D gene unclear. The CDR3 contains 11 residues. The V end was cut by 4 bases, the J end by 8 bases, with 8 bases between. CDR1 is MDHEN, CDR2 SYDVKM, per germline.

This clone was counted between two and nine times. The chain carries TRBV13 and TRBJ1-4; D not resolved. Per the germline V gene, CDR1 is PRHDT and CDR2 is FYEKMQ (reference sequence). The CDR3 is made up of 15 amino acids. The V end lost 1 base, the J end lost 7 bases, and 13 bases lay between the germline ends. This CDR3 is CASSLAVNRGEKLFF. The CDR3, as DNA: TGTGCCAGCAGCTTAGCTGTAAATCGGGGTGAAAAACTGTTTTTT. The full variable domain, completed using reference TRBV13 and TRBJ1-4, is AAGVIQSPRHLIKEKRETATLKCYPIPRHDTVYWYQQGPGQDPQFLISFYEKMQSDKGSIPDRFSAQQFSDYHSELNMSSLELGDSALYFCASSLAVNRGEKLFFGSGTQLSVL.

At least ten counts were recorded for this clone. This chain connects TRBV2 to TRBJ1-5; possibly TRBD1 for D (5 bases). The germline V gene has CDR1 SNHLY and CDR2 FYNNEI. V shed 6 bases and J shed 6 bases, with 12 bases lying between them. CDR3 length: 13 residues. This chain's CDR3 is CASSRQHGQPQHF. CDR3 nucleotide sequence: TGTGCCAGCAGCCGACAGCATGGTCAGCCCCAGCATTTT. Combining the CDR3 with reference TRBV2 and TRBJ1-5 gives the whole variable domain EPEVTQTPSHQVTQMGQEVILRCVPISNHLYFYWYRQILGQKVEFLVSFYNNEISEKSEIFDDQFSVERPDGSNFTLKIRSTKLEDSAMYFCASSRQHGQPQHFGDGTRLSIL.

The V call is TRBV15, the J call TRBJ2-5; D is possibly TRBD1 (6 bases). This CDR3 comprises 14 residues. Germline V CDR1 and CDR2: LNHNV, YYDKDF (reference sequence). V lost 3 bases and J lost 5, with 13 bases in between. CDR3 DNA sequence: TGTGCCACCAGCAGGGGTGGACAGAAGGAGACCCAGTACTTC. Translated: CATSRGGQKETQYF.

This sequence joins TRBV2 and TRBJ1-1; D is ambiguous. The CDR3 runs to 13 residues. In germline, CDR1 is SNHLY, CDR2 FYNNEI. The V and J ends lost 3 bases and 4 bases respectively, with 9 bases between them. For the CDR3, the DNA is TGTGCCAGCAGTGAGAGGGAGGGCACTGAAGCTTTCTTT. This codes for CASSEREGTEAFF.

The rearrangement joins TRBV10-3 to TRBJ2-3; TRBD2 is a possible D gene (5 bases). Trimming left V 3 bases short and J 3 bases short, with 10 bases between. The CDR3 has 14 amino acids. Germline V gene lookup returns CDR1 ENHRY and CDR2 SYGVKD. The CDR3 reads CAISELSGTDTQYF. The DNA of the CDR3 is TGTGCCATCAGTGAACTGTCGGGGACAGATACGCAGTATTTT.

This sequence joins TRBV7-9 and TRBJ1-1; 8 bases fit TRBD1. Per the germline V gene, CDR1 is SEHNR and CDR2 is FQNEAQ (reference sequence). J was trimmed by 4 bases and V by 1 base; bases with no gene match: 8. This CDR3 comprises 16 residues. This CDR3 reads CASSLDPTGVSTEAFF. The CDR3 DNA sequence: TGTGCCAGCAGCTTAGACCCGACAGGGGTGAGCACTGAAGCTTTCTTT.